The T cell receptor beta chain under discussion was sequenced for a study of T cell clonality in common variable immunodeficiency. Study-level points and caveats: T cell subpopulation sequencing would be needed to explain CVID clonality. Patient heterogeneity in the CVID cohort limited correlations between repertoire features and clinical complications. Reportedly, TCR beta sequences from common variable immunodeficiency showed fewer deletions and N-nucleotide insertions.

This clone was counted at least ten times. No antigen is known for it. The observed sequence ends 3 residues before the CDR3 terminus, with the missing tail filled in from the germline J gene. Some clones are missing from TCRdb's copy, which holds only in-frame ones; the method was immunoSEQ multiplex PCR. The data show about 43,000 clones, with none appearing a single time. Donors gave roughly 4.5 to 8.5 ml heparinized peripheral whole blood. Trimming removed 1 base at V and 0 bases at J, with 7 bases between. This CDR3 has 16 amino acids. The V and J genes are TRBV12-3 or TRBV12-4 and TRBJ1-6; D perhaps matches TRBD1 (5 bases). Sample: peripheral blood mononuclear cells. The TCR sequence derives from a person aged 18 to 75 in good health. The DNA read from the CDR3 is TGTGCCAGCAGTTTAGGGACAAACTCCTATAATTCACCC. Protein product: CASSLGTNSYNSP. The CDR3 in full is CASSLGTNSYNSPLHF.